What follows are 26 T cell receptor beta chains derived from one specimen sequenced in a study of molecular identifiers for immune sequencing clone quantification. TCRdb recomputed calls from the PCR reads with MiXCR, one row per CDR3 protein. The sample consists of under 650,000 distinct CDR3 sequences, just under 20% of them appearing once. The sequenced material came from naive CD8+ T cells from blood, with Jurkat cell RNA spiked in. Subset noted: FACS-sorted CD8+CD4-CCR7+CD45RA+ naive T cells. The receptors originated from a human donor in good health. Some libraries in this study had Jurkat cell RNA spiked in.

With regard to this clonotype: A much larger clone differs by one base, so this may be a read error. The CDR3 region is CASSQEGVGGYERYF. CDR3 DNA sequence: TGTGCCAGCAGCCAAGAGGGCGTCGGAGGCTACGAGCGGTACTTC. This sequence joins TRBV4-2 and TRBJ2-7, with D tentatively TRBD2 (5 bases). Germline CDR1 reads LGHNA; CDR2 reads YNFKEQ. There are 15 residues in the CDR3.

This clonotype was detected many times. The chain has TRBV4-3 and TRBJ2-7; D is tentatively TRBD1 or TRBD2 (5 bases each). This CDR3 comprises 15 residues. The V end lost 0 bases, the J end lost 3 bases, and 12 bases lay between the germline ends. Germline CDR1 is LGHNA and CDR2 is YSLEER. The CDR3 DNA follows: TGCGCCAGCAGCCAAGATGAGGGGTCAGGCTACGAGCAGTACTTC. Protein sequence: CASSQDEGSGYEQYF.

Worth noting for this clonotype: A read error may be the cause here, since a much bigger clone is one base away. This rearrangement joins TRBV14 to TRBJ2-5; 12 bases fit TRBD2. CDR3 size: 15 residues. Germline V gene data show CDR1 as SGHDN and CDR2 as FVKESK. CDR3 in DNA: TGTGCCAGAAGCCGAGTGACTAGCGGGAGAGAGACCCAGTACTTC. Translating gives CARSRVTSGRETQYF.

This clonotype occurred once. The chain couples TRBV3-1 to TRBJ2-3; no clear D. Germline V gene data show CDR1 as LGHDT and CDR2 as YNNKEL (reference sequence). The V end was cut by 0 bases, the J end by 7 bases, with 14 bases between. The CDR3 is 15 amino acids. CDR3 in DNA: TGTGCCAGCAGCCAAGACCCCAAACTCACGTATACGCAGTATTTT. Amino acid sequence: CASSQDPKLTYTQYF.

This clonotype was picked up many times. V is TRBV7-2 and J is TRBJ1-2; possible D gene TRBD1, 6 bases. The ends were cut back, 7 bases at V and 2 bases at J, with 20 bases in the middle. Germline V gene lookup returns CDR1 SGHTA and CDR2 FQGNSA. The CDR3 is made up of 16 amino acids. CDR3 sequence: CASKNPIRTGNYGYTF. DNA of the CDR3: TGTGCCAGCAAAAATCCCATAAGAACAGGGAACTATGGCTACACCTTC.

V gene TRBV30 combines with J gene TRBJ1-4; the D is unclear. V lost 1 base and J 0 bases, leaving 12 bases between the germline ends. The CDR3 consists of 16 residues. Germline CDR1 reads GTSNPN; CDR2 reads SVGIG (reference sequence). CDR3 nucleotide sequence: TGTGCCTGGAGTGGGAGAAGAACTGCAACTAATGAAAAACTGTTTTTT. Amino acids: CAWSGRRTATNEKLFF.

Remarks on this clonotype: A much larger clone lies a single base off, so this may be a read error. Here the CDR3 reads CAGSLGSGRRYEQYF. The DNA for the CDR3 is TGTGCCGGCAGCTTGGGCTCCGGGCGGAGATACGAGCAGTACTTC. V and J are TRBV5-6 and TRBJ2-7; D not certain. This CDR3 is built from 15 residues. Germline V CDR1 and CDR2: SGHDT, YYEEEE.

This clonotype turned up a few times. J is TRBJ1-5 and V is TRBV10-3, with 7 bases aligning to TRBD1. Unmatched junction bases numbered 7, after V lost 7 bases and J lost 1 base. This CDR3 region has 15 residues. Germline CDR1 is ENHRY and CDR2 is SYGVKD. The CDR3 bases are TGTGCCATCAATAAAGACAGGGTAAGCAATCAGCCCCAGCATTTT. It codes for CAINKDRVSNQPQHF.

This clonotype was detected many times. The chain links TRBV6-6 to TRBJ1-5; unclear D gene. Germline V CDR1 and CDR2: MNHNY, SVGAGI (reference sequence). The CDR3 is 10 amino acids. V dropped 8 bases and J dropped 11 bases, with 10 bases sitting between them. CDR3 region: CASGVWAQHF. CDR3 nucleotide sequence: TGTGCCAGCGGGGTTTGGGCCCAGCATTTT.

This clonotype has just a few counts. The chain employs TRBV13 and TRBJ2-5; D not resolved. The CDR3 runs to 15 residues. Germline assignment: CDR1 PRHDT and CDR2 FYEKMQ (reference sequence). V lost 2 bases to trimming and J lost 5 bases, with 15 bases between them. The CDR3 reads CASSLSIRLGETQYF. The CDR3 nucleotides read TGTGCCAGCAGCTTATCAATTCGGTTGGGCGAGACCCAGTACTTC. Supplemented by reference TRBV13 and TRBJ2-5, the full variable domain reads AAGVIQSPRHLIKEKRETATLKCYPIPRHDTVYWYQQGPGQDPQFLISFYEKMQSDKGSIPDRFSAQQFSDYHSELNMSSLELGDSALYFCASSLSIRLGETQYFGPGTRLLVL.

This clonotype occurred many times. V and J are TRBV27 and TRBJ2-7, with TRBD1 identical over 11 bases. From germline, CDR1 is MNHEY and CDR2 SMNVEV (reference sequence). The CDR3 has 15 amino acids. V lost 0 bases to trimming and J lost 4 bases; unmatched junction nucleotides: 2. CDR3 protein: CASSLSRDRGYEQYF. CDR3 nucleotide sequence: TGTGCCAGCAGTTTATCCCGGGACAGGGGGTACGAGCAGTACTTC.

This clonotype showed up many times. CDR3 residues: CATSRDFAHSNQPQHF. The CDR3 DNA reads TGTGCCACCAGCAGAGATTTTGCCCATAGCAATCAGCCCCAGCATTTT. The chain couples TRBV15 to TRBJ1-5; D gene ambiguous. V lost 0 bases, J lost 0 bases, and 9 bases lay in between. The CDR3 runs to 16 residues. Germline CDR1 is LNHNV and CDR2 is YYDKDF (reference sequence).

This clonotype was detected many times. This chain joins TRBV28 and TRBJ1-6; D remains unclear. Trimming shortened V by 7 bases and J by 8 bases, and 24 bases separated the two germline ends. Per germline, CDR1 MDHEN and CDR2 SYDVKM. The length of the CDR3 is 17 residues. The chain's CDR3 is CASTSPRVVKMDSPLHF. DNA of the CDR3: TGTGCCAGCACTTCACCCCGAGTCGTCAAGATGGATTCACCCCTCCACTTT.

This clonotype was detected ten times or more. The genes are TRBV20-1 and TRBJ2-7; D not resolved. Looked up from germline, CDR1 is DFQATT and CDR2 is SNEGSKA (reference sequence). The CDR3 is 12 residues long. V lost 0 bases to trimming and J lost 4 bases, with 7 bases between them. The CDR3 protein is CSARELKYEQYF. CDR3 DNA: TGCAGTGCTAGAGAACTTAAGTACGAGCAGTACTTC.

This clonotype was seen at least ten times. The gene calls are TRBV6-5 and TRBJ2-1; TRBD1 aligns across 9 bases. The CDR3 is made up of 16 amino acids. Germline V gene sequence: CDR1 MNHEY, CDR2 SVGAGI. V gave up 2 bases and J gave up 2 bases; unmatched junction bases: 4. CDR3 DNA: TGTGCCAGCAGTTACATCACAGGGGGCGCCTACAATGAGCAGTTCTTC. Translating gives CASSYITGGAYNEQFF.

Only a few counts were recorded for this clonotype. The chain has TRBV2 and TRBJ1-2; D call uncertain. Germline CDR1 SNHLY, CDR2 FYNNEI. Trimming shortened V by 8 bases and J by 6 bases, and 10 bases separated the two germline ends. The CDR3 length is 11 residues. CDR3 sequence: CASVTVDGYTF. CDR3 DNA: TGTGCCAGCGTAACAGTAGATGGCTACACCTTC.

This clonotype has a handful of counts. The V call is TRBV19, the J call TRBJ1-5, with D perhaps TRBD1 (5 bases). The CDR3 runs to 13 residues. Deletions cut 5 bases from V and 3 bases from J, with 8 bases between. Germline V gene sequence: CDR1 LNHDA, CDR2 SQIVND (reference sequence). CDR3 nucleotides: TGTGCCAGTAGTTGGGGGAACAATCAGCCCCAGCATTTT. Translating gives CASSWGNNQPQHF.

In this sample, this clonotype turned up a few times. This chain uses TRBV6-2 or TRBV6-3 with TRBJ2-7; perhaps TRBD2 as D (6 bases). The CDR3 covers 13 residues. Germline lookup yields CDR1 MNHEY and CDR2 SVGEGT. V was shortened by 6 bases and J by 3 bases, with 12 bases between the two germline ends. This chain's CDR3 is CASSAPSDYEQYF. For the CDR3, the DNA is TGTGCCAGCAGCGCGCCTAGCGACTACGAGCAGTACTTC.

This chain links TRBV30 with TRBJ2-7; D call uncertain. Trimming left V 2 bases short and J 2 bases short, with 7 bases between. Per germline, CDR1 GTSNPN and CDR2 SVGIG (reference sequence). There are 12 residues in the CDR3. The CDR3 loop is CAWSLGTYEQYF. DNA for the CDR3: TGTGCCTGGAGTCTAGGGACCTACGAGCAGTACTTC.

The rearrangement uses TRBV30 and TRBJ1-4; 12 bases map to TRBD1. Germline lookup yields CDR1 GTSNPN and CDR2 SVGIG (reference sequence). With V trimmed by 7 bases and J by 7 bases, 13 bases remained unmatched. The length of the CDR3 is 16 residues. The CDR3 region is CASPGQGARGGEKLFF. CDR3 bases: TGTGCCTCCCCGGGACAGGGGGCGCGTGGCGGTGAAAAACTGTTTTTT.

This clonotype has a count of ten or more. The chain employs TRBV5-4 and TRBJ1-1; D remains unclear. The V gene lost 4 bases and the J gene lost 4 bases, with 11 bases spanning the gap. The CDR3 length is 13 residues. The V gene's germline CDR1 is SGHNT and CDR2 YYREEE (reference sequence). CDR3 DNA: TGTGCCAGCAGCCCCGGGCCGAGCACTGAAGCTTTCTTT. Amino acid sequence: CASSPGPSTEAFF.

This clonotype came up many times. This sequence joins TRBV6-2 or TRBV6-3 and TRBJ1-1; TRBD1 is a possible D gene (5 bases). From germline, CDR1 is MNHEY and CDR2 SVGEGT. Trimming removed 8 bases at V and 2 bases at J, with 12 bases between. This CDR3 region has 13 residues. The CDR3 reads CASAPGLNTEAFF. In nucleotides, the CDR3 is TGTGCCAGCGCACCGGGACTCAACACTGAAGCTTTCTTT.

This clonotype appeared many times. The chain employs TRBV27 and TRBJ1-1; D might be TRBD1 (5 bases). Germline V gives CDR1 MNHEY, CDR2 SMNVEV (reference sequence). Trimming took off 3 bases at V and 5 bases at J, with 10 bases between the two ends. This CDR3 is 13 amino acids long. The CDR3 loop reads CASSFGARTEAFF. The CDR3 nucleotides read TGTGCCAGCAGTTTTGGGGCTAGGACTGAAGCTTTCTTT.

The sample holds many counts of this clonotype. V and J are TRBV12-3 or TRBV12-4 and TRBJ2-1; 7 nucleotides line up with TRBD2. The J segment lost 4 bases and the V segment lost 2 bases, leaving 8 bases of the junction unmatched. The CDR3 extends over 16 amino acids. The CDR3 nucleotides are TGTGCCAGCAGTTTAATTCGGACCGGGGGGTACAATGAGCAGTTCTTC. Encoded protein: CASSLIRTGGYNEQFF.

As for this clonotype: Since a much larger clone is just one base distant, this may be a read error. CDR3 sequence reads: CASSSPPPATETGPSEKLFF. CDR3 nucleotide sequence: TGTGCCAGCAGCTCTCCCCCCCCGGCCACTGAGACAGGGCCAAGTGAAAAACTGTTTTTT. The chain uses TRBV7-8 and TRBJ1-4; the match to TRBD1 covers 7 bases. This CDR3 is 20 amino acids long. The junction had 24 bases not matched to a gene; V was cut back by 4 bases and J by 7 bases. Germline V CDR1 and CDR2: SGHVS, FQNEAQ.

This clonotype was counted many times. V is TRBV4-1 and J is TRBJ1-2; no reliable D call. V was cut by 0 bases and J by 3 bases, with 8 bases left in between. The CDR3 length is 14 residues. CDR1 and CDR2 (germline): MGHRA, YSYEKL. CDR3 sequence (DNA): TGCGCCAGCAGCCAAGAGGGTACAGACTATGGCTACACCTTC. This gives the protein CASSQEGTDYGYTF.